The sequence of this TCR beta chain was determined in a study of shared clonotypes between healthy human individuals. Sequencing was performed with immunoSEQ multiplex PCR; in TCRdb, only in-frame clones are kept and a portion is missing. The table records 640,000 or so clones, about two thirds of them present only once. V was pared by 0 bases and J by 5 bases, with 14 bases between. Per germline, CDR1 SGHRS and CDR2 YFSETQ. This CDR3 has 16 amino acids. This chain joins TRBV5-1 and TRBJ1-4; D gene ambiguous. The sequenced material came from memory CD4+ T cells sorted from blood. Subset noted: CD45RA-negative fraction. The source is a woman in her thirties in good health. The CDR3 sequence: CASSLDAGGYNEKLFF. The CDR3 DNA reads as TGCGCCAGCAGCTTGGATGCCGGAGGATACAATGAAAAACTGTTTTTT.